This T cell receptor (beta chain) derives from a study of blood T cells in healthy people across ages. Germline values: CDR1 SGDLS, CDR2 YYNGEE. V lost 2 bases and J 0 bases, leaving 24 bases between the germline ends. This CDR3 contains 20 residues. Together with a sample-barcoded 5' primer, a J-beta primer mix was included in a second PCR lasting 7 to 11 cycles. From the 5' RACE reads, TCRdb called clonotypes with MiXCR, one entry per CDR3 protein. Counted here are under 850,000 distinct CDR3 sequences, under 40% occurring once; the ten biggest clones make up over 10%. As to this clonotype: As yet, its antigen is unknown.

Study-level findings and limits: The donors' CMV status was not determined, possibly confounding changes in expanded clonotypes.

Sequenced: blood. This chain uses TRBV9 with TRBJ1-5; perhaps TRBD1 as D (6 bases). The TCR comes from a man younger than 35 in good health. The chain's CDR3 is CASSVLSQGRVRYSNQPQHF. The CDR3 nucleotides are TGTGCCAGCAGCGTCCTCTCACAGGGACGGGTGAGGTATAGCAATCAGCCCCAGCATTTT.